This is a list of T cell receptor beta chains from one sample in a study of cytomegalovirus exposure and HLA in healthy donors. Clones were sequenced by immunoSEQ multiplex PCR, and TCRdb holds only the in-frame ones, with some missing. The profile shows some 140,000 clones, about four fifths of them singletons. The source material was PBMCs. These receptors were obtained from a man in his thirties or forties in good health. Each CDR3 is given with its conserved first and last residue. The D gene is left open where the match is weak. Where a row states a size, it is once, few, many or the class of an expanded clone; other rows omit it.

v_call	clone_size	d_call	j_call	cdr3_aa	cdr3_nt
TRBV6-5	NA	TRBD2	TRBJ2-1	CASSYFSGRDNEQFF	TGTGCCAGCAGTTACTTTAGCGGGAGGGACAATGAGCAGTTCTTC
TRBV6-5	NA	TRBD2	TRBJ2-1	CASSYGGELYNEQFF	TGTGCCAGCAGTTACGGGGGGGAACTGTACAATGAGCAGTTCTTC
TRBV18	NA	TRBD2	TRBJ2-7	CASSPHPRTSSYEQYF	TGTGCCAGCTCACCACACCCCAGGACTAGCTCCTACGAGCAGTACTTC
TRBV6-5	few	TRBD1	TRBJ1-4	CASSRDRGNEKLFF	TGTGCCAGCAGTCGTGACAGGGGAAATGAAAAACTGTTTTTT
TRBV9	NA	TRBD1	TRBJ2-7	CASSPWGTGADEQYF	TGTGCCAGCAGCCCGTGGGGGACAGGGGCAGACGAGCAGTACTTC
TRBV4-1	once	NA	TRBJ1-5	CASSQDSSPRDNQPQHF	TGCGCCAGCAGCCAAGATTCCTCACCTCGGGACAATCAGCCCCAGCATTTT
TRBV19	NA	NA	TRBJ2-2	CASSARTSPGELFF	TGTGCCAGTAGTGCCCGGACTTCGCCCGGGGAGCTGTTTTTT
TRBV2	NA	NA	TRBJ1-5	CASSGKTGISNQPQHF	TGTGCCAGCAGCGGAAAAACAGGGATCAGCAATCAGCCCCAGCATTTT
TRBV19	NA	TRBD1	TRBJ1-1	CASSIGWVAGTGTEAFF	TGTGCCAGTAGTATAGGGTGGGTGGCTGGGACAGGGACTGAAGCTTTCTTT
TRBV7-3	NA	NA	TRBJ2-1	CASSPRGPGILSRNNEQFF	TGTGCCAGCAGCCCCCGCGGGCCCGGCATACTATCACGAAACAATGAGCAGTTCTTC
TRBV7-9	NA	NA	TRBJ2-7	CASSGVGGPYEQYF	TGTGCCAGCAGCGGTGTCGGGGGGCCCTACGAGCAGTACTTC
TRBV7-9	once	TRBD1	TRBJ2-7	CASSLNVGGTYEQYF	TGTGCCAGCAGCCTAAATGTAGGGGGCACCTACGAGCAGTACTTC
TRBV19	few	NA	TRBJ1-2	CASTSRRPDGYTF	TGTGCCAGTACCTCCCGCAGGCCAGACGGCTACACCTTC
TRBV19	NA	TRBD2	TRBJ2-1	CASNVRLAGHEQFF	TGTGCCAGTAATGTGAGACTAGCGGGCCATGAGCAGTTCTTC
TRBV7-9	NA	TRBD2	TRBJ2-1	CASYTLGGGYNEQFF	TGTGCCAGCTACACCCTTGGGGGAGGGTACAATGAGCAGTTCTTC
TRBV7-3	once	NA	TRBJ1-1	CASSAQGDTEAFF	TGTGCCAGCAGCGCTCAAGGGGACACTGAAGCTTTCTTT
TRBV4-3	NA	NA	TRBJ2-7	CASSQDRIAGEQYF	TGCGCCAGCAGCCAAGACAGGATCGCTGGAGAGCAGTACTTC
TRBV5-1	NA	TRBD2	TRBJ2-1	CASSLGLAGEINEQFF	TGCGCCAGCAGCTTGGGACTAGCGGGAGAAATTAATGAGCAGTTCTTC
TRBV28	few	TRBD1	TRBJ1-1	CATLTGGRTEAFF	TGTGCCACCCTTACAGGGGGCAGGACTGAAGCTTTCTTT
TRBV19	NA	TRBD1	TRBJ1-5	CASSMTDRGNQPQHF	TGTGCCAGTAGTATGACGGACAGGGGGAATCAGCCCCAGCATTTT
TRBV6-1	NA	NA	TRBJ2-7	CASSEGQGGFGEQYF	TGTGCCAGCAGTGAAGGGCAGGGGGGCTTTGGCGAGCAGTACTTC
TRBV28	NA	NA	TRBJ2-7	CASRAGGYPVTYEQYF	TGTGCCAGCAGGGCTGGAGGCTACCCGGTTACCTACGAGCAGTACTTC
TRBV11-3	NA	NA	TRBJ1-1	CASSYLGGNTEAFF	TGTGCCAGCAGCTACTTAGGGGGGAACACTGAAGCTTTCTTT
TRBV15	NA	TRBD2	TRBJ2-3	CATSRDLGGREPSTDTQYF	TGTGCCACCAGCAGAGATCTTGGCGGGAGGGAACCTAGCACAGATACGCAGTATTTT
TRBV6-4	NA	NA	TRBJ2-5	CASSRVVGETQYF	TGTGCCAGCAGCAGGGTTGTTGGGGAGACCCAGTACTTC
TRBV19	NA	NA	TRBJ2-7	CATGGDSVGYEQYF	TGTGCCACCGGAGGGGATTCAGTGGGCTACGAGCAGTACTTC
TRBV7-3	NA	NA	TRBJ2-2	CASSSGSGELFF	TGTGCCAGCTCCTCGGGGTCCGGGGAGCTGTTTTTT
TRBV7-6	NA	TRBD1	TRBJ2-3	CASRLGTGGRDTQYF	TGTGCCAGCAGGCTCGGGACAGGGGGCCGGGATACGCAGTATTTT
TRBV18	NA	TRBD2	TRBJ2-2	CASSPKSGRTFAGELFF	TGTGCCAGCTCACCAAAGAGCGGGAGAACATTCGCCGGGGAGCTGTTTTTT
TRBV19	NA	NA	TRBJ2-1	CASSIAARDEQFF	TGTGCCAGTAGTATAGCCGCGAGGGATGAGCAGTTCTTC
TRBV28	NA	TRBD1	TRBJ2-7	CASSPAGTGGYEQYF	TGTGCCAGCAGTCCCGCCGGGACAGGGGGCTACGAGCAGTACTTC
TRBV27	NA	TRBD2	TRBJ2-7	CASTPGTRVDEQYF	TGTGCCAGCACCCCTGGGACTAGGGTCGACGAGCAGTACTTC
TRBV18	NA	TRBD1	TRBJ2-7	CASSVSNAGQGAYEQYF	TGTGCCAGCTCAGTATCTAACGCGGGACAGGGAGCCTACGAGCAGTACTTC
TRBV5-8	NA	NA	TRBJ1-5	CASSQGPYSNQPQHF	TGTGCCAGCAGCCAGGGTCCTTATAGCAATCAGCCCCAGCATTTT
TRBV10-3	NA	TRBD1	TRBJ2-7	CAISEGTATYEQYF	TGTGCCATCAGTGAGGGGACAGCTACCTACGAGCAGTACTTC
TRBV5-4	NA	NA	TRBJ1-1	CASSAAENTEAFF	TGTGCCAGCAGCGCCGCAGAGAACACTGAAGCTTTCTTT
TRBV7-6	NA	TRBD1	TRBJ1-3	CASSLRTGATGSSGNTIYF	TGTGCCAGCAGCTTAAGGACAGGGGCGACCGGTAGCTCTGGAAACACCATATATTTT
TRBV7-9	NA	TRBD1	TRBJ1-4	CSSTSLGQGLEKLFF	TGTTCCAGCACCTCCCTTGGACAGGGACTAGAAAAACTGTTTTTT
TRBV25-1	NA	NA	TRBJ2-3	CASSGTLATDTQYF	TGTGCCAGCAGTGGAACCTTGGCCACAGATACGCAGTATTTT
TRBV5-1	NA	NA	TRBJ1-5	CASSVRPNNQPQHF	TGCGCCAGCAGCGTCAGGCCTAACAATCAGCCCCAGCATTTT
TRBV27	NA	NA	TRBJ2-5	CASSPRGRETQYF	TGTGCCAGCAGTCCTCGAGGGCGGGAGACCCAGTACTTC
TRBV6-6	NA	NA	TRBJ2-7	CASSYGDRTYEQYF	TGTGCCAGCAGTTACGGCGACAGGACCTACGAGCAGTACTTC
TRBV15	NA	TRBD1	TRBJ2-7	CATSSTGTGAYEQYF	TGTGCCACCAGCAGCACCGGGACAGGGGCCTACGAGCAGTACTTC
TRBV7-9	NA	NA	TRBJ1-3	CASTIRPGAGNTIYF	TGTGCCAGCACCATCCGCCCGGGGGCTGGAAACACCATATATTTT
TRBV5-8	NA	NA	TRBJ1-5	CASSPPIDQPQHF	TGTGCCAGCAGCCCTCCCATAGATCAGCCCCAGCATTTT
TRBV4-2	NA	TRBD1	TRBJ2-1	CASRKDREPLNEQFF	TGTGCCAGCAGGAAAGACAGGGAGCCTCTCAATGAGCAGTTCTTC
TRBV7-2	NA	TRBD1	TRBJ2-1	CASSLEGALPTNEQFF	TGTGCCAGCAGCTTAGAGGGGGCACTACCGACCAATGAGCAGTTCTTC
TRBV10-3	once	NA	TRBJ2-1	CAISAGRDNEQFF	TGTGCCATCAGTGCGGGAAGGGACAATGAGCAGTTCTTC
TRBV5-6	NA	NA	TRBJ2-7	CASSYELQGDEQYF	TGTGCCAGCAGCTACGAGTTACAGGGAGATGAGCAGTACTTC
TRBV5-1	NA	TRBD1	TRBJ2-2	CASSWTGARRERTGELFF	TGCGCCAGCAGCTGGACAGGGGCGCGGCGGGAGCGCACCGGGGAGCTGTTTTTT
TRBV29-1	NA	TRBD2	TRBJ2-5	CSVIAGGAETQYF	TGCAGCGTAATAGCGGGAGGGGCAGAGACCCAGTACTTC
TRBV6-5	few	TRBD1	TRBJ2-5	CASSKLTGGLETQYF	TGTGCCAGCAGTAAACTGACAGGGGGGTTAGAGACCCAGTACTTC
TRBV27	NA	NA	TRBJ2-7	CASSPRDSSSYEQYF	TGTGCCAGCAGCCCCCGGGACTCAAGCTCCTACGAGCAGTACTTC